The clone carrying this T cell receptor (beta chain) turned up a few times. Its antigen is currently unknown. The record originates from a study of T cell repertoires in cytomegalovirus infection. TCRdb re-called the reads through MiXCR, storing one row per CDR3 protein. The data hold roughly 300,000 distinct CDR3 sequences, with 9% to 9.5% observed a single time. Germline V gene data show CDR1 as SGHVS and CDR2 as FNYEAQ. The CDR3 sequence is 16 residues long. The V gene lost 0 bases and the J gene lost 4 bases, with 13 bases spanning the gap. Notes on the study in general: Cumulative frequency (of public TCR beta family members) identified carriers of CMV plus the relevant HLA.

The sequenced sample was PBMCs. The genes are TRBV7-6 and TRBJ2-1; TRBD2 might be the D (5 bases). This receptor was obtained from a human donor in good health (CMV status not recorded). Some clones in this sample may be carry-over from other donors' samples. The CDR3 reads CASSLAPSGLYNEQFF. DNA for the CDR3: TGTGCCAGCAGCTTAGCGCCCAGCGGTCTTTACAATGAGCAGTTCTTC.